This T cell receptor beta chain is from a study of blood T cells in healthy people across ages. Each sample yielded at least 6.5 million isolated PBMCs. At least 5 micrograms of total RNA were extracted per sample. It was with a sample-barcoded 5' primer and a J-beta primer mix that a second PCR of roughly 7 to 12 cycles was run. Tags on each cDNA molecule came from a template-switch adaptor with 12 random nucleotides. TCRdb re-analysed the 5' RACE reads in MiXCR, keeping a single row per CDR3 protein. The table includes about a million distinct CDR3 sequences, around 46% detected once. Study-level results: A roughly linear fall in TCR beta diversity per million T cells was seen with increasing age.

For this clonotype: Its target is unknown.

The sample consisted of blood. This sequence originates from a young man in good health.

CDR3 in DNA: TGCAGTGCTAGAGATCGGGGGACCCTCCTGGATACGCAGTATTTT. Protein product: CSARDRGTLLDTQYF. The rearrangement links TRBV20-1 to TRBJ2-3; possibly TRBD2 for D (6 bases). This CDR3 spans 15 amino acids. Germline V gives CDR1 DFQATT, CDR2 SNEGSKA (reference sequence). V shed 0 bases and J shed 6 bases, with 16 bases lying between them.